In this sample, the clone carrying this TCR beta chain turned up many times. Antigen: not known. The entry originates in a study of regulatory T cells in long-lasting Graves disease. Study observations and caveats: There were preferences for TRBV28, TRBJ1-2 and TRBJ2-5 in persistent disease. Accuracy could have been hurt by small sample size. Clonotypes that were public and shared totalled 2,741 in persistent patients versus roughly 1,000 in new patients.

Germline V gene data show CDR1 as MNHNS and CDR2 as SASEGT. V lost 6 bases and J 7 bases, leaving 22 bases between the germline ends. This CDR3 is 15 amino acids long. This sample's time point: newly diagnosed GD, antithyroid drugs for less than 3 months. PBMCs provided the RNA from which the TCR library was made. The authors built TCR beta libraries using iRepertoire HTBI primers and Arm-PCR of CDR3 regions. From the multiplex PCR reads, TCRdb called clonotypes with MiXCR, one entry per CDR3 protein. The sample shows 390,000 or so distinct CDR3 sequences, roughly 12% of them seen only once. Another study also made use of these data, one on T cells in Graves' hyperthyroidism and ophthalmopathy. In that study: Blood samples included most of the expanded thyroid clonotypes exceeding 0.001.

The sample in question was peripheral blood mononuclear cells (PBMCs), obtained at new diagnosis, from a patient treated with antithyroid drugs. The sequence was collected from a young woman with Graves disease. The rearrangement uses TRBV6-1 and TRBJ2-7, with a tentative D call TRBD1 (6 bases). For the CDR3, the DNA is TGTGCCAGCAGCGGGATCGGACAGCCAAACGGTGAGCAGTACGTC. It specifies CASSGIGQPNGEQYV.